These 18 T cell receptor beta chains share one sample of origin, sequenced in a study of blood T cell repertoires in COVID-19 (dated by TCRdb to 2020 to 2022). Libraries came from the immunoSEQ multiplex PCR assay. This immuneACCESS table, as held by TCRdb, lists in-frame sequences with V and J called but not all clones. Of the missing ones, under half trace to an unresolved V gene in checked studies; the others have no known cause. Recorded for this sample are more than 200,000 clones; more than 75% of them occurred a single time. In total, the top ten clones hold over 7% of the sample. Specimen: peripheral blood. These receptors all come from a woman over 75 with COVID-19, enrolled during active disease.

The rearrangement joins TRBV18 to TRBJ2-3, with 8 bases fitting TRBD1. From germline, CDR1 is KGHSH and CDR2 LQKENI. This CDR3 has 17 amino acids. J gave up 4 bases and V 2 bases, and 11 bases lay outside the gene matches. CDR3 region: CASSPSLGAGGADTQYF. DNA for the CDR3: TGTGCCAGCTCACCATCCTTGGGGGCAGGGGGCGCAGATACGCAGTATTTT.

The chain joins TRBV7-9 to TRBJ2-1, with D possibly matching TRBD2 (6 bases). Trimming pared 5 bases from V and 9 bases from J, leaving 14 bases between. This CDR3 comprises 13 residues. Germline lookup yields CDR1 SEHNR and CDR2 FQNEAQ (reference sequence). The CDR3 protein is CASSPTVEGEQFF. CDR3 nucleotides: TGTGCCAGCAGCCCGACTGTGGAGGGTGAGCAGTTCTTC.

This clone came up once. The chain couples TRBV18 to TRBJ2-7; D unresolved. V lost 3 bases to trimming and J lost 0 bases, with 9 bases between them. This CDR3 has 14 amino acids. CDR1 is KGHSH and CDR2 is LQKENI in the germline V gene. The CDR3 region has the DNA TGTGCCAGCTCACCCCGTAGGAGCTCCTACGAGCAGTACTTC. Its protein is CASSPRRSSYEQYF.

The chain combines TRBV5-1 with TRBJ2-6, with 7 bases lining up with TRBD1. Trimming took 5 bases from V and 0 from J; bases not matched to a gene: 14. This CDR3 spans 19 amino acids. CDR1 and CDR2 from the germline V gene are SGHRS and YFSETQ. The CDR3 DNA follows: TGCGCCAGCAGGTTGCTCCCGGGACAGCTAGACTCTGGGGCCAACGTCCTGACTTTC. This gives the protein CASRLLPGQLDSGANVLTF.

This rearrangement joins TRBV7-3 to TRBJ2-5; 7 nucleotides line up with TRBD1. This CDR3 has 13 amino acids. V lost 5 bases, J lost 4 bases, and 4 bases stayed unmatched. Germline V gene lookup returns CDR1 SGHTA and CDR2 FQGTGA. Here the CDR3 DNA reads TGTGCCAGCAGCCACAACAGGGGAGAGACCCAGTACTTC. It yields the protein CASSHNRGETQYF. Using reference TRBV7-3 and TRBJ2-5 for the parts outside the CDR3, the full variable domain is GAGVSQTPSNKVTEKGKYVELRCDPISGHTALYWYRQSLGQGPEFLIYFQGTGAADDSGLPNDRFFAVRPEGSVSTLKIQRTERGDSAVYLCASSHNRGETQYFGPGTRLLVL.

The chain joins TRBV6-5 to TRBJ1-1; 7 nucleotides line up with TRBD1. V shed 0 bases, J shed 12 bases, and the junction held 7 bases outside the gene matches. The length of the CDR3 is 13 residues. Germline V lookup: CDR1 MNHEY, CDR2 SVGAGI. The CDR3 DNA sequence: TGTGCCAGCAGTTACTCCGTGGACAGGACGCCTTTCTTT. This translates into CASSYSVDRTPFF.

The CDR3 here is CASSLTGGGTEAFF. The CDR3, as DNA: TGTGCCAGCAGCTTGACAGGGGGCGGCACTGAAGCTTTCTTT. The gene calls are TRBV7-9 and TRBJ1-1; 10 bases are a match to TRBD1. The CDR3 sequence is 14 residues long. Germline values: CDR1 SEHNR, CDR2 FQNEAQ (reference sequence). V lost 3 bases and J lost 4; bases outside the gene matches: 2.

The chain uses TRBV7-9 and TRBJ1-5, with TRBD1 matching over 8 bases. The ends lost 5 bases at V and 4 bases at J; junction bases unmatched: 4. From germline, CDR1 is SEHNR and CDR2 FQNEAQ (reference sequence). CDR3 length: 14 residues. The CDR3 is CASSQGAGNQPQHF. For the CDR3, the DNA is TGTGCCAGCAGCCAGGGGGCGGGAAATCAGCCCCAGCATTTT. The entire variable domain, with the rest obtained from reference TRBV7-9 and TRBJ1-5, is as follows: DTGVSQNPRHKITKRGQNVTFRCDPISEHNRLYWYRQTLGQGPEFLTYFQNEAQLEKSRLLSDRFSAERPKGSFSTLEIQRTEQGDSAMYLCASSQGAGNQPQHFGDGTRLSIL.

The rearrangement joins TRBV2 to TRBJ1-2, with D perhaps matching TRBD1 (5 bases). The CDR3 runs to 13 residues. CDR1 is SNHLY, CDR2 FYNNEI, per germline. The germline V and J ends were trimmed by 7 bases and 4 bases, with 13 bases remaining between them. CDR3 sequence: CASTAGGGYGYTF. CDR3 coding DNA: TGTGCCAGCACCGCCGGGGGGGGCTATGGCTACACCTTC.

The J gene is TRBJ1-1, the V gene TRBV2; unclear D gene. Trimming left V 6 bases short and J 2 bases short, with 10 bases between. Germline CDR1 reads SNHLY; CDR2 reads FYNNEI. This CDR3 contains 13 residues. The CDR3 DNA is TGTGCCAGCAGGCGGGAGTCAAACACTGAAGCTTTCTTT. Translating it yields CASRRESNTEAFF.

This rearrangement joins TRBV7-2 to TRBJ2-6, with TRBD2 as a possible D gene (7 bases). Germline V CDR1 and CDR2: SGHTA, FQGNSA. The V gene lost 2 bases and the J gene lost 0 bases, with 14 bases spanning the gap. The CDR3 spans 18 residues. The CDR3 DNA is TGTGCCAGCAGCTTAATTGGCGGGGGCCCCTCTGGGGCCAACGTCCTGACTTTC. Its protein is CASSLIGGGPSGANVLTF. The whole variable domain, filled in from reference TRBV7-2 and TRBJ2-6, reads GAGVSQSPSNKVTEKGKDVELRCDPISGHTALYWYRQSLGQGLEFLIYFQGNSAPDKSGLPSDRFSAERTGGSVSTLTIQRTQQEDSAVYLCASSLIGGGPSGANVLTFGAGSRLTVL.

The chain links TRBV27 to TRBJ2-7, with D unclear. The CDR3 consists of 11 residues. Germline CDR1 and CDR2: MNHEY and SMNVEV (reference sequence). The ends were cut back, 4 bases at V and 4 bases at J, with 5 bases in the middle. The CDR3 nucleotides read TGTGCCAGCAGTTCGAGGTACGAGCAGTACTTC. Protein: CASSSRYEQYF.

The rearrangement uses TRBV2 and TRBJ2-1; TRBD2 matches at 13 bases. The CDR3 has 16 residues. CDR1 and CDR2 from the germline V gene are SNHLY and FYNNEI. Trimming at V came to 8 bases and at J to 8 bases, leaving 12 bases not matched to a gene. CDR3 sequence reads: CASYPGTSGIGHEQFF. DNA of the CDR3: TGTGCCAGCTACCCCGGGACTAGCGGGATCGGCCATGAGCAGTTCTTC.

This rearrangement joins TRBV7-2 to TRBJ2-5; maybe TRBD1 (7 bases). With 1 base removed from V and 7 bases from J, the gap between germline ends came to 10 bases. This CDR3 has 13 residues. CDR1 is SGHTA, CDR2 FQGNSA, per germline. Here the CDR3 reads CASSLGQGGTQYF. CDR3 nucleotides: TGTGCCAGCAGCTTAGGTCAGGGGGGGACCCAGTACTTC.

This clone was seen a few times. V is TRBV5-1 and J is TRBJ1-1; D is uncertain. Trimming pared 4 bases from V and 8 bases from J, leaving 9 bases between. The CDR3 is 11 residues long. Germline V gene lookup returns CDR1 SGHRS and CDR2 YFSETQ. The CDR3 sequence is CASSAGPEAFF. Written as DNA, the CDR3 is TGCGCCAGCAGCGCAGGTCCCGAAGCTTTCTTT.

This chain uses TRBV3-1 (or the pseudogene TRBV3-2) with TRBJ2-2; 7 nucleotides line up with TRBD1. The CDR3 totals 16 residues. Trimming cost V 4 bases and J 3 bases; bases outside gene matches: 8. Germline CDR1 is LGHDT and CDR2 is YNNKEL (reference sequence). CDR3 DNA sequence: TGTGCCAGCAGCCGTTCCGGGACAGCTGACACCGGGGAGCTGTTTTTT. This gives the protein CASSRSGTADTGELFF.

This clone was found a few times. The rearrangement links TRBV11-1 to TRBJ1-2; tentative D call: TRBD1 (6 bases). CDR1 and CDR2 from the germline V gene are SGHAT and FQDESV (reference sequence). The CDR3 consists of 15 residues. V gave up 4 bases and J gave up 8 bases, with 20 bases separating them. The CDR3 nucleotides read TGTGCCAGCAGCTCAAGGGGCCGGACAGACTTCGGCTACACCTTC. Its protein product is CASSSRGRTDFGYTF.

The rearrangement uses TRBV27 and TRBJ2-7; 8 bases match TRBD2. Per germline, CDR1 MNHEY and CDR2 SMNVEV (reference sequence). The CDR3 has 16 amino acids. V gave up 9 bases and J gave up 4 bases; unmatched junction bases: 17. The CDR3 bases are TGTGCCAGTGCGGGGACTAGAGGTCCTTCCCGATACGAGCAGTACTTC. Translating it yields CASAGTRGPSRYEQYF.